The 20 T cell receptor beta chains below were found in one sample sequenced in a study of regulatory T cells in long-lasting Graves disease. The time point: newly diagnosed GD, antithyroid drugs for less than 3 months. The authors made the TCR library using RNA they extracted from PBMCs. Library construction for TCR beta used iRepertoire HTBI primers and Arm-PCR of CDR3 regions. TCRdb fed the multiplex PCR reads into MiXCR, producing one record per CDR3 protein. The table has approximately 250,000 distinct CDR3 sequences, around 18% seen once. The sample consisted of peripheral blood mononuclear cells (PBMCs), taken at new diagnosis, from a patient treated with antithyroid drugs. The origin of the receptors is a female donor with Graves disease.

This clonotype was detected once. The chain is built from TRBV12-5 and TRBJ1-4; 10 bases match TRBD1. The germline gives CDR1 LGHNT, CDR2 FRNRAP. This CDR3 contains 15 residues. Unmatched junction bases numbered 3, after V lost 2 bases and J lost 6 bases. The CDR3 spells CASGLKTGGYEKLFF. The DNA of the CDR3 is TGTGCTAGTGGTTTGAAGACAGGGGGCTATGAAAAACTGTTTTTT. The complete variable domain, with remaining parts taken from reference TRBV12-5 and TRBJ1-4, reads DARVTQTPRHKVTEMGQEVTMRCQPILGHNTVFWYRQTMMQGLELLAYFRNRAPLDDSGMPKDRFSAEMPDATLATLKIQPSEPRDSAVYFCASGLKTGGYEKLFFGSGTQLSVL.

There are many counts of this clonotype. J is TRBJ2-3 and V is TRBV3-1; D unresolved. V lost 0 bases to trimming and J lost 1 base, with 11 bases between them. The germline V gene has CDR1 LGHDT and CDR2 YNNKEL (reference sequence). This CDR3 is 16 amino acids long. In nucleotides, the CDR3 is TGTGCCAGCAGCCAAGATTTATACGGACGCACAGATACGCAGTATTTT. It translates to CASSQDLYGRTDTQYF.

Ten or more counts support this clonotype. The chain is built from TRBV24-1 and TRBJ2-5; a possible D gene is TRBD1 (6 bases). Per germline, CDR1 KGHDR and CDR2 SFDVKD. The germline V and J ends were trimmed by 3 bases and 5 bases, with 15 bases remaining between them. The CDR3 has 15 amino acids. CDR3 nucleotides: TGTGCCACCAGTGATACTGAACAGGGTCGGGAGACCCAGTACTTC. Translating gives CATSDTEQGRETQYF.

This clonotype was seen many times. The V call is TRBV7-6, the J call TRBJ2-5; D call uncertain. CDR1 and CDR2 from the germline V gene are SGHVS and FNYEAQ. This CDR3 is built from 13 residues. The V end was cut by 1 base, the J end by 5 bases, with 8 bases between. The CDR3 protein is CASSLGQSETQYF. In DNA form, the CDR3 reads TGTGCCAGCAGCTTAGGTCAGAGCGAGACCCAGTACTTC.

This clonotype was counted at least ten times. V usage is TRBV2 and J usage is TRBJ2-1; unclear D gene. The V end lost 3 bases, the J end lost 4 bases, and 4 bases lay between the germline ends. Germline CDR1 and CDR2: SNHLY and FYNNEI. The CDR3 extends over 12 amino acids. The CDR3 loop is CASSDLYNEQFF. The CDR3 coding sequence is TGTGCCAGCAGTGACCTTTACAATGAGCAGTTCTTC.

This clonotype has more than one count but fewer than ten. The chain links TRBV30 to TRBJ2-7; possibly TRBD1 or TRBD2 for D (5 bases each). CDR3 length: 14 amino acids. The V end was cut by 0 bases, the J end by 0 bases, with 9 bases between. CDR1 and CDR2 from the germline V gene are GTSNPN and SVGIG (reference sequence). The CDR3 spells CAWSVGDLSYEQYF. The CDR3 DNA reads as TGTGCCTGGAGTGTGGGGGATCTCTCCTACGAGCAGTACTTC.

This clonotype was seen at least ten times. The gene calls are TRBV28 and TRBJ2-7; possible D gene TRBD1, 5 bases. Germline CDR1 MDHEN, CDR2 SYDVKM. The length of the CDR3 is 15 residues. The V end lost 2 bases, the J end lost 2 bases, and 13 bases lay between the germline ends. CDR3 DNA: TGTGCCAGCAGTTTAAGGGGCGAACCAACCTACGAGCAGTACTTC. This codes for CASSLRGEPTYEQYF.

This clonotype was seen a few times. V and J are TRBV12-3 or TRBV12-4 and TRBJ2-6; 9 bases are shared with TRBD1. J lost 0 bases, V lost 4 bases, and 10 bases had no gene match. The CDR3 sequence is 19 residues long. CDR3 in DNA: TGTGCCAGCAGTTCCCTCCCCGGGACAGGGTACTCTGGGGCCAACGTCCTGACTTTC. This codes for CASSSLPGTGYSGANVLTF.

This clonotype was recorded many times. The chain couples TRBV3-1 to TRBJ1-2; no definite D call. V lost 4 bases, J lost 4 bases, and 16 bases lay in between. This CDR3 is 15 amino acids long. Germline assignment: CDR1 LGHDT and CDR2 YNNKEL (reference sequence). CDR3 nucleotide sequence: TGTGCCAGCAGCCCCGAGATAGACCAGAGCTATGGCTACACCTTC. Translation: CASSPEIDQSYGYTF.

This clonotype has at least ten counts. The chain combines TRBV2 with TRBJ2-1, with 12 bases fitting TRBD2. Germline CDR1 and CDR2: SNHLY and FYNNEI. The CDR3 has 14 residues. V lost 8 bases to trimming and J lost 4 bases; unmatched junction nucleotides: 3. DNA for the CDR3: TGTGCCAGCCAGACTAGCGGGAGTTACAATGAGCAGTTCTTC. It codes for CASQTSGSYNEQFF.

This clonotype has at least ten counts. For the CDR3, the DNA is TGTGCCAGCAGCGTAGTCGGAGATACGCAGTATTTT. Its translation is CASSVVGDTQYF. J is TRBJ2-3 and V is TRBV9; no definite D call. Germline V gene lookup returns CDR1 SGDLS and CDR2 YYNGEE. Trimming shortened V by 0 bases and J by 5 bases, and 4 bases separated the two germline ends. This CDR3 spans 12 amino acids.

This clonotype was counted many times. The CDR3 bases are TGTGCCAGCAGTCTGACAGGGGGGGAGACCCAGTACTTC. Its translation is CASSLTGGETQYF. The chain uses TRBV27 and TRBJ2-5; TRBD1 matches at 9 bases. Trimming took 5 bases from V and 5 from J; bases not matched to a gene: 3. The CDR3 runs to 13 residues. The germline V gene has CDR1 MNHEY and CDR2 SMNVEV (reference sequence).

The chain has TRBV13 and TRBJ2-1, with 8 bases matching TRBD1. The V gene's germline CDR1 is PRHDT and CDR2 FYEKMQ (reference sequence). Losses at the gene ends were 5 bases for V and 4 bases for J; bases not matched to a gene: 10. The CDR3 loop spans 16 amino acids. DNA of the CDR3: TGTGCCAGCAGCAAAACCGGTAGGACAGGGTACAATGAGCAGTTCTTC. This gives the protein CASSKTGRTGYNEQFF.

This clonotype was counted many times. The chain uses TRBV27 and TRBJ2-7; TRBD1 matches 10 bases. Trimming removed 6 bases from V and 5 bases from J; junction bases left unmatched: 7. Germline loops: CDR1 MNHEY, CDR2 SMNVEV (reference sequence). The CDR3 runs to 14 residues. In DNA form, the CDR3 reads TGTGCCAGCAGAACGGGACAGGGGTTCCACGAGCAGTACTTC. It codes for CASRTGQGFHEQYF.

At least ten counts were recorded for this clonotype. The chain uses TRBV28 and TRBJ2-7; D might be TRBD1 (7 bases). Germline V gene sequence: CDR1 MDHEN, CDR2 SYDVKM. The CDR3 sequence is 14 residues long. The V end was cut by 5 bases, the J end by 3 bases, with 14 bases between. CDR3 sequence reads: CASSLRDRFYEQYF. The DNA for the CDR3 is TGTGCCAGCAGTCTGCGGGACAGATTCTACGAGCAGTACTTC.

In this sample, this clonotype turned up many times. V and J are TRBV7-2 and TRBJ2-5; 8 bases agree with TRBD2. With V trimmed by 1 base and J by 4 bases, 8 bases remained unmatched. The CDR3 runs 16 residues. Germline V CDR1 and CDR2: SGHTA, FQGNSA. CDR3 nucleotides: TGTGCCAGCAGCTTAGAATCGGGAGGGCCAGGAGAGACCCAGTACTTC. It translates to CASSLESGGPGETQYF.

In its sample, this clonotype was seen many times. CDR3 bases: TGTGCCACCAGTGACCGATTTAAGGGCGAGCAGTACTTC. This gives the protein CATSDRFKGEQYF. The rearrangement joins TRBV24-1 to TRBJ2-7; D ambiguous. Trimming removed 4 bases from V and 6 bases from J, with 12 bases in between. The germline V gene has CDR1 KGHDR and CDR2 SFDVKD. The CDR3 runs to 13 residues.

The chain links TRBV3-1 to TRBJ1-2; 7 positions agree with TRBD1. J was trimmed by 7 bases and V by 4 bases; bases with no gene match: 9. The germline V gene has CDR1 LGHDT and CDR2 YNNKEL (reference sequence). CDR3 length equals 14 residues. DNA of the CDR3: TGTGCCAGCAGCCGAAAGACAGGGCGGGTTGGCTACACCTTC. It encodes CASSRKTGRVGYTF. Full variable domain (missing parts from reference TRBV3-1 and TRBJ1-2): DTAVSQTPKYLVTQMGNDKSIKCEQNLGHDTMYWYKQDSKKFLKIMFSYNNKELIINETVPNRFSPKSPDKAHLNLHINSLELGDSAVYFCASSRKTGRVGYTFGSGTRLTVV.

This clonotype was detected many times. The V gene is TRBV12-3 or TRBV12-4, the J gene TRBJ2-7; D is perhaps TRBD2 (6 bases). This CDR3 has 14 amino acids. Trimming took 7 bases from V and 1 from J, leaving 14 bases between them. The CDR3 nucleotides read TGTGCCAGCACCACCGGGACTGAGTCCTACGAGCAGTACTTC. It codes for CASTTGTESYEQYF.

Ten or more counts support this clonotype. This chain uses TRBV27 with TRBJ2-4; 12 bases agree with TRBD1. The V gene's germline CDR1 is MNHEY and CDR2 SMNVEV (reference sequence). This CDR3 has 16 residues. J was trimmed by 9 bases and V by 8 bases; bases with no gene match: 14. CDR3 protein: CASPFHPGQGAGIQYF. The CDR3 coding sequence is TGTGCCAGCCCTTTCCACCCGGGACAGGGGGCGGGCATTCAGTACTTC.